The clone carrying this TCR beta chain was seen at least ten times. The antigen remains unidentified. Researchers tagged individual cDNA molecules with unique molecular identifiers. TCRdb independently ran MiXCR on the 5' RACE reads; one entry per CDR3 protein. This table holds about 35,000 distinct CDR3 sequences, around 6% found once. CDR3 length: 16 amino acids. V gave up 1 base and J gave up 2 bases, with 13 bases separating them. CDR1 and CDR2 (germline): LGHDT, YNNKEL (reference sequence). The entry originates in a study of early T cells in non-severe SARS-CoV-2 infection. Study-wide context: Sequencing of bulk RNA from unsorted whole blood was done, without chain pairing.

Study-level findings and limits: There was a bias toward anti-spike CD8 responses in VDJdb matching, which missed private and CD4 specificities.

Sample: whole blood, taken at baseline. V is TRBV3-1 and J is TRBJ2-3, with no clear D. The origin of this receptor is an adult who was a healthcare worker with PCR-confirmed SARS-CoV-2 infection or an uninfected control (not recorded which). The CDR3 loop is CASSQGSTFPTDTQYF. In nucleotides, the CDR3 is TGTGCCAGCAGCCAAGGTAGCACCTTCCCCACAGATACGCAGTATTTT.